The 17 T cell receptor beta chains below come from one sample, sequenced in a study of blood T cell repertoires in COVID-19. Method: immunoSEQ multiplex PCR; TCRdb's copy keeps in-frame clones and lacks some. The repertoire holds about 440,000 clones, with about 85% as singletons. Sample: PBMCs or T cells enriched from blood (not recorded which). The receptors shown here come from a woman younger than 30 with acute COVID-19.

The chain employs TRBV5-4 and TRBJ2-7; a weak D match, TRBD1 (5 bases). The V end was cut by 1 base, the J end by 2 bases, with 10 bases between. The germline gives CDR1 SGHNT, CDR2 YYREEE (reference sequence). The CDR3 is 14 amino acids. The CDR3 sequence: CASSLYDSPYEQYF. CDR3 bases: TGTGCCAGCAGCTTGTATGACAGTCCCTACGAGCAGTACTTC.

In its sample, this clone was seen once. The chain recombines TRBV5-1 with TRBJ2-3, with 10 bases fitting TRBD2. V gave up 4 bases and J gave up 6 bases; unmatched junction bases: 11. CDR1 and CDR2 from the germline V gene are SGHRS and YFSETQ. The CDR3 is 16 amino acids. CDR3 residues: CASSPSSGGAWDTQYF. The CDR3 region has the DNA TGCGCCAGCAGCCCATCTAGCGGGGGAGCTTGGGATACGCAGTATTTT.

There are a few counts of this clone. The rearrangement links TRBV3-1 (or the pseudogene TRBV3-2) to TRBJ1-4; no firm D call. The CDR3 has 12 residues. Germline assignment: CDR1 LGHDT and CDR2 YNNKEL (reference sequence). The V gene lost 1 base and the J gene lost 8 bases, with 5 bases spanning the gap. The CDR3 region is CASSQGGEKLFF. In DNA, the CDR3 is TGTGCCAGCAGCCAAGGAGGGGAAAAACTGTTTTTT.

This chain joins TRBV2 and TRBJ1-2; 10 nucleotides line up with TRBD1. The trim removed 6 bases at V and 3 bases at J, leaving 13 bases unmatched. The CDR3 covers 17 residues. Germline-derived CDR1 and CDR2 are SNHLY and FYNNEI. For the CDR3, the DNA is TGTGCCAGCAGCACATGGGACAGGGGAATGAACGACTATGGCTACACCTTC. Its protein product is CASSTWDRGMNDYGYTF.

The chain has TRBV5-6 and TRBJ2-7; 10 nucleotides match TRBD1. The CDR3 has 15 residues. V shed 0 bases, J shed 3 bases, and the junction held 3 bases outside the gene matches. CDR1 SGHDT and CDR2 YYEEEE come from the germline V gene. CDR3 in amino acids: CASSLAGQGIYEQYF. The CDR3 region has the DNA TGTGCCAGCAGCTTGGCGGGACAGGGGATCTACGAGCAGTACTTC.

For the CDR3, the DNA is TGTGCCAGCAGTTTAATGACGGGATTGAATCCGGCTGGCTACACCTTC. Protein: CASSLMTGLNPAGYTF. The rearrangement links TRBV27 to TRBJ1-2, with D unresolved. The CDR3 runs 16 residues. The V end lost 2 bases, the J end lost 7 bases, and 20 bases lay between the germline ends. The germline V gene encodes CDR1 MNHEY and CDR2 SMNVEV (reference sequence).

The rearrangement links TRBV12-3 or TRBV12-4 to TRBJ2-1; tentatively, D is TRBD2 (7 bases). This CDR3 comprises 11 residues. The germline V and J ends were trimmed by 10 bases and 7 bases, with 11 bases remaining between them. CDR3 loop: CATAGANEQFF. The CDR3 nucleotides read TGTGCCACCGCGGGGGCTAATGAGCAGTTCTTC.

CDR3 nucleotides: TGTGCTAGTGGTTTGGGGGGCGCGTATTCACCCCTCCACTTT. This codes for CASGLGGAYSPLHF. The chain carries TRBV12-5 and TRBJ1-6; D possibly corresponds to TRBD1 (5 bases). V was cut by 1 base and J by 8 bases, with 9 bases left in between. Germline assignment: CDR1 LGHNT and CDR2 FRNRAP. This CDR3 region has 14 residues.

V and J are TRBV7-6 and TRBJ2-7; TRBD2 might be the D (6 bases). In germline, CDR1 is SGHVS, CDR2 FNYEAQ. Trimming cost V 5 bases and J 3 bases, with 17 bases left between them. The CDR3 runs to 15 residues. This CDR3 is CASSLAGGVLYEQYF. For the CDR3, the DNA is TGTGCCAGCAGCCTCGCCGGGGGAGTGCTCTACGAGCAGTACTTC.

The chain's CDR3 is CATSRDTSSSSYEQYF. For the CDR3, the DNA is TGTGCCACCAGCAGAGATACTAGCTCCAGCTCCTACGAGCAGTACTTC. The chain is built from TRBV15 and TRBJ2-7, with D tentatively TRBD2 (6 bases). Germline V gives CDR1 LNHNV, CDR2 YYDKDF (reference sequence). The CDR3 totals 16 residues. V lost 0 bases and J 0 bases, leaving 12 bases between the germline ends.

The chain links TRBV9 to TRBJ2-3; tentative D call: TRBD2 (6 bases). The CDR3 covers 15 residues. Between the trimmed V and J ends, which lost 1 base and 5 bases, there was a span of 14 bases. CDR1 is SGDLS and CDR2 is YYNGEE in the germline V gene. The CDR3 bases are TGTGCCAGCAGCGTAAGCCCGGGGGAAAGAGATACGCAGTATTTT. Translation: CASSVSPGERDTQYF.

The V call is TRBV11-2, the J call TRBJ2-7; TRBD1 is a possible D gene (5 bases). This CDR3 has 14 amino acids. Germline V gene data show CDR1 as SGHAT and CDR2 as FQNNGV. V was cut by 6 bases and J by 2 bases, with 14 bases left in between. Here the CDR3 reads CASSDSIPTYEQYF. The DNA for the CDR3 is TGTGCCAGCAGTGACAGCATCCCAACCTACGAGCAGTACTTC.

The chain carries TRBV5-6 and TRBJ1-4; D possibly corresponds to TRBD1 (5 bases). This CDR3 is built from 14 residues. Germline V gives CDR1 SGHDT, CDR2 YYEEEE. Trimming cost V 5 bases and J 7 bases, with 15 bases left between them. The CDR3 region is CASSFGGKIEKLFF. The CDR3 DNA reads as TGTGCCAGCAGTTTCGGGGGGAAAATTGAAAAACTGTTTTTT.

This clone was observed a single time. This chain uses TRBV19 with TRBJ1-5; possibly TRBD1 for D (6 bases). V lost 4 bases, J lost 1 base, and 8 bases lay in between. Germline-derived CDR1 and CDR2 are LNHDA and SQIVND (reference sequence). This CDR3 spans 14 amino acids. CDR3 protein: CASSSRGSNQPQHF. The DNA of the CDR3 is TGTGCCAGTAGTAGTAGGGGGAGCAATCAGCCCCAGCATTTT.

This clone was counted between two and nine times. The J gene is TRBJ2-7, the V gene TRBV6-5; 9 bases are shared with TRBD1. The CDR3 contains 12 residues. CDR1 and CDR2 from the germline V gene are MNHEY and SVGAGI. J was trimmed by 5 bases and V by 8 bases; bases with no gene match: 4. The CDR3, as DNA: TGTGCCAGCGGAAGGACAGGGGACGAGCAGTACTTC. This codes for CASGRTGDEQYF.

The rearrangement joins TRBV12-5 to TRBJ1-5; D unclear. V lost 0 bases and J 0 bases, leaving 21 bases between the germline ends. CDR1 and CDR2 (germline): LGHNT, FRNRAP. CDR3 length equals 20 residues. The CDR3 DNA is TGTGCTAGTGGTTTGGTACTTAGTGGAGTTGGTCGGAATAGCAATCAGCCCCAGCATTTT. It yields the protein CASGLVLSGVGRNSNQPQHF.

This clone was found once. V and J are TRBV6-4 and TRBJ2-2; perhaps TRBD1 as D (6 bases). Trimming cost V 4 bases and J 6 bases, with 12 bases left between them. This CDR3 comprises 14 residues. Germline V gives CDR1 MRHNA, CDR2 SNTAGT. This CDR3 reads CASSGIDRPGELFF. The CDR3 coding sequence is TGTGCCAGCAGTGGTATAGACAGGCCCGGGGAGCTGTTTTTT.